Below, 30 T cell receptor beta chains from the same sample are listed, as sequenced in a study of human CD8 memory T cell subsets. By UMI-labeled 5' RACE, the TCR beta libraries were made. TCRdb re-called the 5' RACE reads and shows each CDR3 protein once, DNA omitted. The sample data list under 8,500 distinct CDR3 sequences. The source material was CD8+ stem-like memory T cells (TSCM and TCM) sorted from PBMCs. Specified subset: stem-like memory CD8 T cells (TSTEM), CCR7+ PD-1- TIGIT-. The receptors derive from a human donor in good health.

The chain links TRBV7-9 to TRBJ2-2; TCRdb lists TRBD2, though no DNA is available to test this call. The CDR3 sequence is 15 residues long. Germline V lookup: CDR1 SEHNR, CDR2 FQNEAQ (reference sequence). CDR3 sequence: CASSWSGRNTGELFF.

The genes are TRBV28 and TRBJ2-2; TCRdb returns TRBD2, unconfirmable since there is no DNA. CDR3 length: 13 residues. The germline CDR1 and CDR2 sequences are MDHEN and SYDVKM. The CDR3 spells CASMGPNTGELFF.

The genes are TRBV11-2 and TRBJ2-1. The CDR3 sequence is 13 residues long. Germline assignment: CDR1 SGHAT and CDR2 FQNNGV. The CDR3 here is CASSLVNYNEQFF. The full variable domain, in which reference TRBV11-2 and TRBJ2-1 provide the parts outside the CDR3, is EAGVAQSPRYKIIEKRQSVAFWCNPISGHATLYWYQQILGQGPKLLIQFQNNGVVDDSQLPKDRFSAERLKGVDSTLKIQPAKLEDSAVYLCASSLVNYNEQFFGPGTRLTVL.

This rearrangement joins TRBV6-5 to TRBJ2-2; TCRdb proposes TRBD2, but this gene call is untestable without DNA. Germline CDR1 is MNHEY and CDR2 is SVGAGI. The CDR3 sequence is 16 residues long. CDR3 loop: CASSPGLAVNTGELFF.

The J gene is TRBJ2-1, the V gene TRBV5-1; as DNA is missing, the TRBD2 call by TCRdb cannot be tested. This CDR3 comprises 16 residues. In germline, CDR1 is SGHRS, CDR2 YFSETQ. CDR3 region: CASSLAYSGGYNEQFF.

The chain has TRBV29-1 and TRBJ2-7; TCRdb proposes TRBD1, but this gene call is untestable without DNA. Germline V lookup: CDR1 SQVTM, CDR2 ANQGSEA. The CDR3 sequence is 12 residues long. The CDR3 region is CSVLQGNYEQYF.

The rearrangement links TRBV7-9 to TRBJ2-3; there is no DNA to check the TCRdb D call of TRBD2. The CDR3 totals 17 residues. Per the germline V gene, CDR1 is SEHNR and CDR2 is FQNEAQ (reference sequence). The CDR3 loop is CASSENRLAGGADTQYF.

Its frequency marks this clonotype as medium-sized. The J gene is TRBJ2-1, the V gene TRBV30. Per the germline V gene, CDR1 is GTSNPN and CDR2 is SVGIG (reference sequence). There are 12 residues in the CDR3. The CDR3 here is CAWSLDYNEQFF.

The chain joins TRBV27 to TRBJ2-1; as DNA is missing, the TRBD2 call by TCRdb cannot be tested. The CDR3 spans 14 residues. Per germline, CDR1 MNHEY and CDR2 SMNVEV (reference sequence). The CDR3 sequence: CASSFSTSGKEQFF.

The genes are TRBV21-1 and TRBJ2-5; absent DNA, TCRdb's TRBD1 call cannot be checked. TRBV21-1 is annotated as a pseudogene. This CDR3 contains 16 residues. The CDR3 spells CASSKGPDRDQETQYF.

The V call is TRBV7-8, the J call TRBJ2-3. Germline CDR1 and CDR2: SGHVS and FQNEAQ. This CDR3 is built from 15 residues. This CDR3 is CASSLVSGGTDTQYF. Variable domain in full (rest from reference TRBV7-8 and TRBJ2-3): GAGVSQSPRYKVAKRGQDVALRCDPISGHVSLFWYQQALGQGPEFLTYFQNEAQLDKSGLPSDRFFAERPEGSVSTLKIQRTQQEDSAVYLCASSLVSGGTDTQYFGPGTRLTVL.

The chain carries TRBV28 and TRBJ2-7; TCRdb outputs TRBD2, but without DNA this stays unchecked. The CDR3 is 15 residues long. Germline values: CDR1 MDHEN, CDR2 SYDVKM. CDR3 protein: CASSSVELAGVEQYF.

This chain uses TRBV6-4 with TRBJ1-1. There are 13 residues in the CDR3. Germline V gene lookup returns CDR1 MRHNA and CDR2 SNTAGT. The CDR3 loop is CASSQGDNTEAFF.

The chain recombines TRBV5-4 with TRBJ2-7; TCRdb lists TRBD1, though no DNA is available to test this call. Per germline, CDR1 SGHNT and CDR2 YYREEE (reference sequence). There are 15 residues in the CDR3. The CDR3 here is CASSPGTVGAYEQYF. The full variable domain, its missing parts supplied by reference TRBV5-4 and TRBJ2-7, is ETGVTQSPTHLIKTRGQQVTLRCSSQSGHNTVSWYQQALGQGPQFIFQYYREEENGRGNFPPRFSGLQFPNYSSELNVNALELDDSALYLCASSPGTVGAYEQYFGPGTRLTVT.

The V call is TRBV19, the J call TRBJ2-1; TCRdb outputs TRBD2, but without DNA this stays unchecked. CDR1 and CDR2 from the germline V gene are LNHDA and SQIVND (reference sequence). The CDR3 loop spans 13 amino acids. The chain's CDR3 is CASSMLAKNEQFF.

The gene calls are TRBV14 and TRBJ2-7; the TCRdb call, TRBD2, lacks DNA for checking. CDR1 SGHDN and CDR2 FVKESK come from the germline V gene. The CDR3 is made up of 15 amino acids. CDR3 sequence: CASSQGSGDWYEQYF.

According to its frequency, this clonotype is medium-sized. The chain carries TRBV10-3 and TRBJ2-1; no DNA is available, so the TRBD2 call from TCRdb remains unchecked. CDR1 is ENHRY, CDR2 SYGVKD, per germline. CDR3 length: 17 amino acids. Here the CDR3 reads CAISESKASGDNNEQFF.

J is TRBJ2-2 and V is TRBV21-1; TCRdb indicates TRBD1, and absent DNA this call remains unverified. TRBV21-1 is listed as a pseudogene. The CDR3 is 15 amino acids. CDR3 loop: CASSRGSRGTGELFF.

This rearrangement joins TRBV7-8 to TRBJ2-3. The germline CDR1 and CDR2 sequences are SGHVS and FQNEAQ. The CDR3 is made up of 18 amino acids. Here the CDR3 reads CASSLRHPTVNSTDTQYF.

The chain uses TRBV10-3 and TRBJ2-7; absent DNA, TCRdb's TRBD1 call cannot be checked. There are 13 residues in the CDR3. Germline V lookup: CDR1 ENHRY, CDR2 SYGVKD. The CDR3 protein is CAISDREGYEQYF.

The gene calls are TRBV6-6 and TRBJ2-1; with no DNA, the TCRdb D assignment of TRBD2 cannot be verified. This CDR3 has 15 residues. CDR1 MNHNY and CDR2 SVGAGI come from the germline V gene (reference sequence). The CDR3 is CASRGQRDAENEQFF.

The V call is TRBV27, the J call TRBJ2-7; there is no DNA to check the TCRdb D call of TRBD1. Germline V CDR1 and CDR2: MNHEY, SMNVEV (reference sequence). There are 14 residues in the CDR3. The CDR3 loop reads CASSLNAGSSEQYF.

According to its frequency, this clonotype is medium-sized (0.01 to 0.1%). The V and J genes are TRBV5-5 and TRBJ2-1; TCRdb proposes TRBD1, but this gene call is untestable without DNA. The germline gives CDR1 SGHKS, CDR2 YYEKEE (reference sequence). The CDR3 sequence is 17 residues long. CDR3 region: CASSLVGGRTGYNEQFF.

The chain has TRBV19 and TRBJ2-1. Germline V gene sequence: CDR1 LNHDA, CDR2 SQIVND (reference sequence). The CDR3 consists of 14 residues. The CDR3 loop is CATSRTVSYNEQFF.

The chain recombines TRBV2 with TRBJ2-3; TCRdb's D gene call, TRBD2, goes unchecked for lack of DNA. Germline-derived CDR1 and CDR2 are SNHLY and FYNNEI. The CDR3 contains 14 residues. CDR3: CASSETSSSDTQYF.

CDR3 residues: CASSSPLQGRREQFF. This chain uses TRBV28 with TRBJ2-1; the TRBD1 assignment by TCRdb is unverifiable without DNA. The CDR3 consists of 15 residues. Germline V gene sequence: CDR1 MDHEN, CDR2 SYDVKM.

The chain couples TRBV6-2 or TRBV6-3 to TRBJ2-5; the D gene TCRdb calls, TRBD2, cannot be checked with no DNA. Looked up from germline, CDR1 is MNHEY and CDR2 is SVGEGT. The CDR3 loop spans 14 amino acids. The CDR3 is CASSPLAAQETQYF.

The V gene is TRBV29-1, the J gene TRBJ2-3; TCRdb's D call, TRBD1, is unchecked because there is no DNA. The germline gives CDR1 SQVTM, CDR2 ANQGSEA. The CDR3 contains 15 residues. The CDR3 spells CSVEWAGHSTDTQYF.

The genes are TRBV3-1 and TRBJ2-5. Germline V lookup: CDR1 LGHDT, CDR2 YNNKEL (reference sequence). CDR3 size: 12 residues. The CDR3 loop reads CASSPFQETQYF.

This clonotype is called medium-sized based on its frequency. This chain links TRBV12-3 or TRBV12-4 with TRBJ2-7; checking the TCRdb D call of TRBD1 is not possible without DNA. This CDR3 comprises 12 residues. The chain's CDR3 is CASSRDRREQYF.